Listed below are T cell receptor beta chains from one sample, sequenced in a study of blood T cells in healthy people across ages. TCRdb processed the 5' RACE reads anew with MiXCR; each CDR3 protein has one entry. Of under 2 million distinct CDR3 sequences listed, 34% were seen once; the top ten hold approximately 11%. The specimen was blood. Receptors originate from a woman in her twenties or thirties in good health. Both conserved end residues are part of each CDR3. The D gene is left open where the match is weak. A row's size may be missing; if present it is once, few, many or a size class.

size	V	D	J	DNA	CDR3
.	TRBV7-3	TRBD2	TRBJ2-5	TGTGCCAGCAGCTCGTTCAAAGCGGGAGGGCTGAAGGCCCAGTACTTC	CASSSFKAGGLKAQYF
many	TRBV15	.	TRBJ2-1	TGTGCCACCAGCGGAGCCATTAGGGACGATGAGCAGTTCTTC	CATSGAIRDDEQFF
.	TRBV7-9	.	TRBJ1-2	TGTGCCAGCAGCTTGACAGAAGCCCGAGGGTATGGCTACACCTTC	CASSLTEARGYGYTF
.	TRBV10-3	TRBD1	TRBJ2-7	TGTGCCATCAGTGAGCCCCCAAACAGGGGCAACCCTTACGAGCAGTACTTC	CAISEPPNRGNPYEQYF
.	TRBV15	.	TRBJ2-1	TGTGCCACCAGCACCCCCGAAAGGGCATGCTCCTACAATGAGCAGTTCTTC	CATSTPERACSYNEQFF
.	TRBV20-1	.	TRBJ2-3	TGCAGTGCTAGAGACCCTCGGAAGGCAAAGATAGGACCAGATACGCAGTATTTT	CSARDPRKAKIGPDTQYF
.	TRBV5-1	.	TRBJ1-6	TGCGCCAGCAGTTCCGGGACCTATAATTCACCCCTCCACTTT	CASSSGTYNSPLHF
once	TRBV15	TRBD2	TRBJ2-3	TGTGCCACCAGCAGGGCCGGGACTAGCGGAACAGGTACGCAGTATTTT	CATSRAGTSGTGTQYF
few	TRBV5-1	.	TRBJ2-3	TGCGCCGGCAGCGAGGACCCCCAGACGGGGATTCGGAGCACAGATACGCAGTATTTT	CAGSEDPQTGIRSTDTQYF
few	TRBV4-1	TRBD2	TRBJ2-3	TGCGCCAGCAGCCCCTTGGGACTAGCGGGAATGTATTTT	CASSPLGLAGMYF
few	TRBV7-2	TRBD2	TRBJ2-3	TGTGCCAGCAGCTTAGTGCGACGGGAGGGCACGCAGTATTTT	CASSLVRREGTQYF
few	TRBV4-1	TRBD1	TRBJ2-3	TGCGCCAGCAAATTGTTCCAGCAGACAGGGCCATTTGATACGCAGTATTTT	CASKLFQQTGPFDTQYF
.	TRBV6-6	TRBD1	TRBJ1-3	TGTGCCAGCAGTCAAGGACAGGGTGCAGACACCATATATTTT	CASSQGQGADTIYF
many	TRBV20-1	.	TRBJ1-2	TGCAGTGCTAAGAGGGGCGACAGCAACTATGGCTACACCTTC	CSAKRGDSNYGYTF
many	TRBV4-1	TRBD2	TRBJ2-7	TGCGCCAGCAGCCAAGACGAAACTCGAAAGACTAGCCGAAACTACGAGCAGTACTTC	CASSQDETRKTSRNYEQYF
few	TRBV7-3	TRBD2	TRBJ2-3	TGTGCCAGCAGCGATTCCGGTAGCGGGGGCCCACGTGGTACGCAGTATTTT	CASSDSGSGGPRGTQYF
.	TRBV7-9	TRBD1	TRBJ2-7	TGTGCCAGCAGAGCACCGGACAGGGTTGTGAAAAGCTCCGGAGAGCAGTACTTC	CASRAPDRVVKSSGEQYF
few	TRBV12-3/TRBV12-4	TRBD2	TRBJ2-7	TGTGCCAGCAGGGGCATAGGTAGCGGGGGTCTCTACGAGCAGTACTTC	CASRGIGSGGLYEQYF
many	TRBV20-1	TRBD2	TRBJ2-5	TGCAGTGCTAGAGATCGCCGACTAGCGGGAGTAGAGACCCAGTACTTC	CSARDRRLAGVETQYF
few	TRBV29-1	.	TRBJ2-1	TGCAGCGTTGACATTCCCCCAGCGGCTACTGAGCAGTTCTTC	CSVDIPPAATEQFF
.	TRBV5-1	TRBD2	TRBJ2-3	TGCGCCAGCAGGCGGACTAGCCACGATACAGATACGCAGTATTTT	CASRRTSHDTDTQYF
once	TRBV27	TRBD2	TRBJ2-1	TGTGCCAGCAGTGGTAGAGCGGGAGGTCTCAATGAGCAGTTCTTC	CASSGRAGGLNEQFF
.	TRBV3-1	.	TRBJ2-7	TGTGCCAGCAGCCCGGGAGCGACAGGGCGCGAGCAGTACTTC	CASSPGATGREQYF
.	TRBV5-1	.	TRBJ2-2	TGCGCCAGCGGTTACAGGGGACAAGGCGGGGAGCGGTTTTTT	CASGYRGQGGERFF
few	TRBV4-1	.	TRBJ2-5	TGCGCCAGCAGCCAAGATTCCCGCCAGGCCGAAGAGACCCAGTACTTC	CASSQDSRQAEETQYF
.	TRBV3-1	TRBD2	TRBJ2-2	TGTGCCAGCAGCCGCGGGGGTACCGGGGAGCTGTTTTTT	CASSRGGTGELFF
few	TRBV20-1	.	TRBJ2-1	TGCAGTGCTAGAACAGGGAGTGAGCAGTTCTTC	CSARTGSEQFF
.	TRBV21-1	.	TRBJ2-1	TGTGCCAGCAGCGCCCGACTAGCGAGACGCTCCTACAATGAGCAGTTCTTC	CASSARLARRSYNEQFF
.	TRBV20-1	.	TRBJ2-3	TGCAGTGCTAGTGCGAGGGAGGGCACAGATACGCAGTATTTT	CSASAREGTDTQYF
.	TRBV5-1	.	TRBJ1-1	TGCGCCAGCAGCTCATCAGGGGCGCGCGGTGAAGCTTTCTTT	CASSSSGARGEAFF
.	TRBV15	.	TRBJ2-4	TGTGCCAGCCGCAGAGGTCCACCGTTGGAGCAGTACTTC	CASRRGPPLEQYF
.	TRBV9	.	TRBJ1-4	TGTGCCAGCAGCGTAGAGGCGACAACTAATGAAAAACTGTTTTTT	CASSVEATTNEKLFF
few	TRBV3-1	.	TRBJ2-5	TGTGCCAGCAGCCAAGATCCACTAAAAGAGACCCAGTACTTC	CASSQDPLKETQYF
.	TRBV21-1	.	TRBJ2-1	TGTGCCAGCAGCCCTCTTTTCAGGAGGAGGGCGATCTACAATGAGCAGTTCTTC	CASSPLFRRRAIYNEQFF
once	TRBV19	.	TRBJ1-2	TGTGCCAGTAGCCTATGGGACGGCTACTCGGGCTACACCTTC	CASSLWDGYSGYTF
.	TRBV9	.	TRBJ2-1	TGTGCCAGCAGCGTAGGCAGGGAGAATGAGCAGTTCTTC	CASSVGRENEQFF
.	TRBV4-1	.	TRBJ1-2	TGCGTCAGCAGCCAAGAAGGACGGGCGGATGGCTACACCTTC	CVSSQEGRADGYTF
.	TRBV20-1	.	TRBJ1-2	TGCAGTGCCACCCTGGGACATAACTATGGCTACACCTTC	CSATLGHNYGYTF
few	TRBV29-1	.	TRBJ2-1	TGCAGCGTTGAAGGGGGAACGCAGGGGTGGAATGAGCAGTTCTTC	CSVEGGTQGWNEQFF
many	TRBV7-9	.	TRBJ2-5	TGTGCCAGCAGCTTAGTGGTAGCAGTACAAGAGACCCAGTACTTC	CASSLVVAVQETQYF
.	TRBV20-1	TRBD2	TRBJ2-7	TGCAGTGCCCCCGGGACTAGCGGGATTCTTCATTACGAGCAGTACTTC	CSAPGTSGILHYEQYF
.	TRBV3-1	TRBD1	TRBJ1-2	TGTGCCAGCAGCCAAAGCGCGGGACAGGGGCGACGGGGCTACACCTTC	CASSQSAGQGRRGYTF
few	TRBV7-2	.	TRBJ2-6	TGTGCCGAAAGACAGGTCTCTGGGGCCAACGTCCTGACTTTC	CAERQVSGANVLTF
.	TRBV29-1	.	TRBJ1-2	TGCGGCGTTGAAGCTGGGTCGGGTGGCTACACCTTC	CGVEAGSGGYTF
.	TRBV6-1	TRBD2	TRBJ2-3	TGTGCCAGCAGTATAGCGGGGGGAGGGGATACGCAGTATTTT	CASSIAGGGDTQYF
once	TRBV5-6	.	TRBJ2-2	TGTGCCAGCAGCCTAACAGACAGGAACACCGGGGAGCTGTTTTTT	CASSLTDRNTGELFF